A selection of T cell receptor beta chains follows, all from one sample in a study of T cell responses to AZD1222 COVID-19 vaccine. TCRdb keeps only in-frame clones here, not all; method: immunoSEQ multiplex PCR. The sample includes 140,000 or so clones, approximately 91% of them seen just once. The sample consisted of peripheral blood, taken on day 0 of AZD1222 vaccination. These receptors originate from an adult in good health. Both conserved end residues are trimmed from each CDR3. D genes are given only for firm matches. Clone size is shown for a subset of rows, as once, few, many or a class of expanded clone.

CDR3aa | j_gene | d_gene | abundance | v_gene
SVTGGAYEQY | TRBJ2-7 | TRBD1 | once | TRBV29-1
ASKQGGGAEAF | TRBJ1-1 | NA | NA | TRBV5-4
ASSYAGGSTEAF | TRBJ1-1 | NA | once | TRBV6-5
ASSYSRGLGEAF | TRBJ1-1 | NA | NA | TRBV6-5
ATSDQTSGNTIY | TRBJ1-3 | NA | NA | TRBV24-1
ASSEEQYYGYT | TRBJ1-2 | NA | NA | TRBV2
ASSTETYNSPLH | TRBJ1-6 | NA | NA | TRBV3-1/TRBV3-2
SARNRGWNNEQF | TRBJ2-1 | TRBD1 | once | TRBV29-1
ASSARTGGTEAF | TRBJ1-1 | TRBD1 | NA | TRBV2
ASSRRDANTEAF | TRBJ1-1 | NA | NA | TRBV19
ASSRTENTEAF | TRBJ1-1 | NA | NA | TRBV18
ASSSNRKLF | TRBJ1-4 | NA | once | TRBV11-2
ASSQEEGVYEQY | TRBJ2-7 | NA | NA | TRBV4-1
ASSIDQGGFQPQH | TRBJ1-5 | NA | NA | TRBV19
ASSEAGFPGLRDNEQF | TRBJ2-1 | TRBD2 | NA | TRBV2
ASSPGPSYEQY | TRBJ2-7 | NA | NA | TRBV28
ASSLERGNTIY | TRBJ1-3 | NA | few | TRBV11-2
ASRQGWGSTNEKLF | TRBJ1-4 | NA | few | TRBV27
ASSRYLLAGGPYNEQF | TRBJ2-1 | TRBD2 | NA | TRBV6-2/TRBV6-3
ASIRTGNTEAF | TRBJ1-1 | NA | NA | TRBV21-1
ASSPGPDRTYEQY | TRBJ2-7 | NA | NA | TRBV18
ASSLKLLRDYTDTQY | TRBJ2-3 | NA | NA | TRBV5-6
ASSQLQQNKAF | TRBJ1-1 | NA | NA | TRBV4-1
ASSLGGNEQF | TRBJ2-1 | NA | NA | TRBV12-3/TRBV12-4
ASSGVENEKLF | TRBJ1-4 | NA | NA | TRBV6-5
ASSPYREEHTEAF | TRBJ1-1 | NA | NA | TRBV18
SVEGLPDEQF | TRBJ2-1 | NA | NA | TRBV29-1
AIKRGYSNQPQH | TRBJ1-5 | NA | once | TRBV10-3
ASSPEGQGYGYT | TRBJ1-2 | TRBD1 | once | TRBV18
ASSSYHRGRNTEAF | TRBJ1-1 | TRBD1 | NA | TRBV28
AIGPGNTIY | TRBJ1-3 | NA | NA | TRBV10-3
ASSTDSGNTIY | TRBJ1-3 | NA | NA | TRBV5-4
ASSPSSTDTQY | TRBJ2-3 | NA | once | TRBV5-1
ASSPLQGSSYNEQF | TRBJ2-1 | NA | NA | TRBV18
ASSWTTQSYEQY | TRBJ2-7 | NA | once | TRBV5-6
SVEAGEGYEQF | TRBJ2-1 | NA | NA | TRBV29-1
ASSVGGGSSYYEQY | TRBJ2-7 | TRBD2 | NA | TRBV9
ASSLAAWVYNEQF | TRBJ2-1 | NA | NA | TRBV7-6
SGWERQETQY | TRBJ2-5 | NA | NA | TRBV29-1
ASSQVVRGPQH | TRBJ1-5 | NA | NA | TRBV3-1/TRBV3-2